Below are 18 T cell receptor beta chains sequenced from a single sample in a study of cytotoxic CD8 clonotypes in ibrutinib-treated CLL. This table comes from immunoSEQ multiplex PCR, and its TCRdb copy is limited to in-frame clones, with some not included. Of about 140,000 clones in the sample, approximately 80% were seen once. The sequencing here drew on PBMCs, taken after 36 months of ibrutinib treatment. These receptors were collected from a human donor with chronic lymphocytic leukemia.

This CDR3 is CASSERWDGNTIYF. The CDR3 nucleotides read TGTGCCAGCAGTGAAAGATGGGACGGAAACACCATATATTTT. This chain uses TRBV6-1 with TRBJ1-3; the D gene is possibly TRBD1 (5 bases). Trimming removed 2 bases from V and 4 bases from J, with 9 bases in between. This CDR3 is built from 14 residues. CDR1 MNHNS and CDR2 SASEGT come from the germline V gene.

This clone was observed a few times. V and J are TRBV27 and TRBJ1-4; the D gene is possibly TRBD1 (6 bases). CDR3 length: 15 residues. The ends were cut back, 6 bases at V and 8 bases at J, with 19 bases in the middle. From germline, CDR1 is MNHEY and CDR2 SMNVEV (reference sequence). CDR3 nucleotide sequence: TGTGCCAGCAGCTTCTCCAGGGGCTACAGGGAAAAACTGTTTTTT. It specifies CASSFSRGYREKLFF. Full variable domain (rest looked up from reference TRBV27 and TRBJ1-4): EAQVTQNPRYLITVTGKKLTVTCSQNMNHEYMSWYRQDPGLGLRQIYYSMNVEVTDKGDVPEGYKVSRKEKRNFPLILESPSPNQTSLYFCASSFSRGYREKLFFGSGTQLSVL.

The V call is TRBV10-3, the J call TRBJ1-1, with D maybe TRBD1 (5 bases). The CDR3 extends over 14 amino acids. In germline, CDR1 is ENHRY, CDR2 SYGVKD. Trimming shortened V by 5 bases and J by 3 bases, and 13 bases separated the two germline ends. CDR3 DNA sequence: TGTGCCATCAGTTCAAAACAGGTCGACACTGAAGCTTTCTTT. As protein: CAISSKQVDTEAFF.

This clone was found a few times. The rearrangement uses TRBV19 and TRBJ1-5; no firm D call. Germline values: CDR1 LNHDA, CDR2 SQIVND (reference sequence). With 7 bases removed from V and 3 bases from J, the gap between germline ends came to 10 bases. The CDR3 is 13 residues long. The CDR3 nucleotides are TGTGCCAGTACCGGGAGCAACAATCAGCCCCAGCATTTT. Its protein product is CASTGSNNQPQHF.

The chain has TRBV4-1 and TRBJ2-7; no clear D. Trimming cost V 0 bases and J 2 bases, with 17 bases left between them. The CDR3 extends over 17 amino acids. CDR1 and CDR2 (germline): MGHRA, YSYEKL. The CDR3 nucleotides are TGCGCCAGCAGCCAAGATCTCAACGGGCAGTTTGCCTACGAGCAGTACTTC. It specifies CASSQDLNGQFAYEQYF.

V gene TRBV27 combines with J gene TRBJ1-1; D is ambiguous. The V gene lost 2 bases and the J gene lost 4 bases, with 8 bases spanning the gap. The CDR3 loop spans 13 amino acids. Germline CDR1 MNHEY, CDR2 SMNVEV (reference sequence). The CDR3 reads CASSLSGSTEAFF. CDR3 bases: TGTGCCAGCAGTTTAAGCGGTTCCACTGAAGCTTTCTTT.

This clone was seen only once. The chain couples TRBV29-1 to TRBJ1-5; D is undetermined. Trimming shortened V by 5 bases and J by 0 bases, and 11 bases separated the two germline ends. The CDR3 contains 14 residues. Germline assignment: CDR1 SQVTM and CDR2 ANQGSEA. CDR3 residues: CSVSSGYSNQPQHF. The CDR3 DNA sequence: TGCAGCGTTTCGAGCGGCTATAGCAATCAGCCCCAGCATTTT.

The V and J genes are TRBV2 and TRBJ2-1, with D uncertain. Germline-derived CDR1 and CDR2 are SNHLY and FYNNEI. V lost 4 bases and J lost 0, with 1 base in between. CDR3 size: 12 residues. The CDR3 here is CASSASYNEQFF. The CDR3 coding sequence is TGTGCCAGCAGTGCCTCCTACAATGAGCAGTTCTTC.

The chain joins TRBV6-5 to TRBJ2-1; 9 bases are shared with TRBD2. The germline CDR1 and CDR2 sequences are MNHEY and SVGAGI. After removal of 2 bases from V and 5 bases from J, the junction contained 4 bases not matched to a gene. The CDR3 spans 15 residues. The CDR3 bases are TGTGCCAGCAGTTACGCGGGGGGGCCTAACAATGAGCAGTTCTTC. Translating gives CASSYAGGPNNEQFF.

The CDR3 DNA sequence: TGTGCCACCGCTAACTCCTACAATGAGCAGTTCTTC. Residues: CATANSYNEQFF. This chain links TRBV15 with TRBJ2-1; D gene uncertain. CDR3 length equals 12 residues. Per germline, CDR1 LNHNV and CDR2 YYDKDF (reference sequence). V shed 8 bases and J shed 0 bases, with 5 bases lying between them.

The chain couples TRBV18 to TRBJ1-5; 10 positions match TRBD1. CDR3 length equals 14 residues. After removal of 3 bases from V and 5 bases from J, the junction contained 1 base not matched to a gene. Looked up from germline, CDR1 is KGHSH and CDR2 is LQKENI. The CDR3 is CASSPGQGDQPQHF. The CDR3, as DNA: TGTGCCAGCTCACCTGGACAGGGGGATCAGCCCCAGCATTTT.

The chain couples TRBV7-2 to TRBJ2-3, with D possibly matching TRBD2 (5 bases). V lost 1 base, J lost 3 bases, and 14 bases lay in between. The germline CDR1 and CDR2 sequences are SGHTA and FQGNSA. This CDR3 region has 16 residues. CDR3 DNA: TGTGCCAGCAGCTTAGGTTACGGGATAAAGACAGATACGCAGTATTTT. Encoded protein: CASSLGYGIKTDTQYF.

This clone was seen only a few times. Other nucleotide sequences from this sample produce the same CDR3. CDR3 loop: CASSLGDQPQHF. CDR3 coding DNA: TGTGCCAGCAGCTTAGGGGATCAGCCCCAGCATTTT. This chain links TRBV7-9 with TRBJ1-5; D unresolved. CDR1 is SEHNR, CDR2 FQNEAQ, per germline (reference sequence). Trimming pared 1 base from V and 5 bases from J, leaving 3 bases between. The CDR3 extends over 12 amino acids.

The chain links TRBV5-1 to TRBJ2-1; D gene unclear. V was pared by 0 bases and J by 2 bases, with 3 bases between. The germline gives CDR1 SGHRS, CDR2 YFSETQ. The CDR3 is 13 residues long. In nucleotides, the CDR3 is TGCGCCAGCAGCTTGGAGGCCTACAATGAGCAGTTCTTC. This translates into CASSLEAYNEQFF.

The chain is built from TRBV20-1 and TRBJ2-1; no firm D call. This CDR3 is 10 amino acids long. Germline V CDR1 and CDR2: DFQATT, SNEGSKA (reference sequence). The CDR3 DNA reads TGCAGCAAGAACGGGTTGGTGCAGTTCTTC. Translated, it gives CSKNGLVQFF.

The chain is built from TRBV19 and TRBJ2-7; D is undetermined. V lost 3 bases to trimming and J lost 2 bases, with 11 bases between them. The CDR3 spans 14 residues. CDR1 is LNHDA and CDR2 is SQIVND in the germline V gene (reference sequence). CDR3 residues: CASSMGFQTYEQYF. The CDR3 nucleotides read TGTGCCAGTAGTATGGGATTCCAAACCTACGAGCAGTACTTC.

The chain couples TRBV5-8 to TRBJ2-1; TRBD1 matches at 8 bases. Germline-derived CDR1 and CDR2 are SGHTS and YDEGEE. The CDR3 sequence is 15 residues long. The V segment lost 3 bases and the J segment 1 base; nucleotides outside the gene matches: 3. The CDR3 coding sequence is TGTGCCAGCAGCTCGACAGGGGCTTCCTACAATGAGCAGTTCTTC. Amino acid sequence: CASSSTGASYNEQFF.

This clone was seen a single time. CDR3 residues: CASSLGVGEQYF. Written as DNA, the CDR3 is TGTGCCAGCAGTTTAGGGGTTGGCGAGCAGTACTTC. The rearrangement links TRBV27 to TRBJ2-7; no clear D gene. Germline V lookup: CDR1 MNHEY, CDR2 SMNVEV (reference sequence). V shed 2 bases and J shed 6 bases, with 8 bases lying between them. The CDR3 has 12 amino acids.